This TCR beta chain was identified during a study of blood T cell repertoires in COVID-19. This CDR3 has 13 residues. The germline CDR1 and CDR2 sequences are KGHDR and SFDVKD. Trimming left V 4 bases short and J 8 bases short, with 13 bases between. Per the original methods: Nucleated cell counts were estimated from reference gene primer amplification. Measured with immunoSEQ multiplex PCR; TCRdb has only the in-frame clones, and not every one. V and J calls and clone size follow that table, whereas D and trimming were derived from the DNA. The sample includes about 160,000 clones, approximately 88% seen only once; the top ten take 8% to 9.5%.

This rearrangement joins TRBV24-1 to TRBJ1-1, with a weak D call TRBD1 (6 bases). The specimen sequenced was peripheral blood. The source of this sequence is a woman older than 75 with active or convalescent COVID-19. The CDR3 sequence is CATSDPGQSEAFF. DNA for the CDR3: TGTGCCACCAGTGACCCCGGACAGTCAGAAGCTTTCTTT.